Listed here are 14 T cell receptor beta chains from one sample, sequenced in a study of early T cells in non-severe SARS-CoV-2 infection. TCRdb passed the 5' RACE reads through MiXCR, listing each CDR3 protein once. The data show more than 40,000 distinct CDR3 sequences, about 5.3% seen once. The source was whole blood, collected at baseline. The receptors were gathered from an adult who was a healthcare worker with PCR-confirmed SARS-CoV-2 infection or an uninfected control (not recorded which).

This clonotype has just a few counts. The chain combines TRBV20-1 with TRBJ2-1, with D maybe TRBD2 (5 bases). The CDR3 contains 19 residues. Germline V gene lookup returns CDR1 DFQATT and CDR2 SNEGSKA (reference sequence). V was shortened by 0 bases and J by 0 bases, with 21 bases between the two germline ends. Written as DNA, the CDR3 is TGCAGTGCTAGAGATTACCTTTTGAGCGGTGCGAGCTCCTACAATGAGCAGTTCTTC. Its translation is CSARDYLLSGASSYNEQFF.

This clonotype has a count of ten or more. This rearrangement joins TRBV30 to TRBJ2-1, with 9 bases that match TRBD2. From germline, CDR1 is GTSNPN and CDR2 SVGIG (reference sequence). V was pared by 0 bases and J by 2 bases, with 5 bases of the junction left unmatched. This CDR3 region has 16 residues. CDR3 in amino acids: CAWSVGLAPPYNEQFF. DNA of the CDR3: TGTGCCTGGAGTGTCGGACTAGCGCCCCCCTACAATGAGCAGTTCTTC. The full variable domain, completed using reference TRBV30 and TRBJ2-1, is SQTIHQWPATLVQPVGSPLSLECTVEGTSNPNLYWYRQAAGRGLQLLFYSVGIGQISSEVPQNLSASRPQDRQFILSSKKLLLSDSGFYLCAWSVGLAPPYNEQFFGPGTRLTVL.

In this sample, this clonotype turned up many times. The CDR3: CASSKGEIMNTEAFF. The CDR3 DNA is TGTGCCAGCAGCAAAGGAGAAATCATGAACACTGAAGCTTTCTTT. The V gene is TRBV21-1, the J gene TRBJ1-1. TRBV21-1 is a documented pseudogene. The CDR3 extends over 15 amino acids.

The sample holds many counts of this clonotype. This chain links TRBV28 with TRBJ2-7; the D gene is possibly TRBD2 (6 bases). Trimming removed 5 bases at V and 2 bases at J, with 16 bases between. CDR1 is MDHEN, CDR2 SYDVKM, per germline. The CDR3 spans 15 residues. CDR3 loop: CASSTARDSTYEQYF. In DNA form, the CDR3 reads TGTGCCAGCAGTACCGCCCGGGACTCCACCTACGAGCAGTACTTC.

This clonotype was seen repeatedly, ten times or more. The CDR3 is CASSVVGGGPLTYNEQFF. Here the CDR3 DNA reads TGTGCCAGCAGCGTAGTGGGGGGAGGGCCCCTTACCTACAATGAGCAGTTCTTC. The J gene is TRBJ2-1, the V gene TRBV9, with TRBD2 identical over 7 bases. Germline CDR1 SGDLS, CDR2 YYNGEE. This CDR3 is built from 18 residues. V was pared by 0 bases and J by 2 bases, with 11 bases of the junction left unmatched.

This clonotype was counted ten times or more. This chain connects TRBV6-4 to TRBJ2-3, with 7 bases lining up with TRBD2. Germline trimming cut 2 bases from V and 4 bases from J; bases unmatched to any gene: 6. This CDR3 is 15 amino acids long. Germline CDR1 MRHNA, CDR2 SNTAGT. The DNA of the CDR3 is TGTGCCAGCAGTGACCGGGGCGGGAGTGCAGATACGCAGTATTTT. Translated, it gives CASSDRGGSADTQYF.

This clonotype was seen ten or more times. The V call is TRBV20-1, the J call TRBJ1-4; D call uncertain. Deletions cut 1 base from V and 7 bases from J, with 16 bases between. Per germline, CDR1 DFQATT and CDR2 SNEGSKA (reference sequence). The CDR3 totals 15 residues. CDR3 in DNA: TGCAGTGCTAGAGCTGTATGGGAGGGAGGTGAAAAACTGTTTTTT. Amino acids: CSARAVWEGGEKLFF.

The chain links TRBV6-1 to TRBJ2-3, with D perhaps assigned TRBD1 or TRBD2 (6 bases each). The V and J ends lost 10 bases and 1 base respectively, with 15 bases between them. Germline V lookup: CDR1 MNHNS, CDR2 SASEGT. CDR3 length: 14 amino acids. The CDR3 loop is CATCGGLGTDTQYF. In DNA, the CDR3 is TGTGCCACGTGTGGGGGGCTTGGCACAGATACGCAGTATTTT.

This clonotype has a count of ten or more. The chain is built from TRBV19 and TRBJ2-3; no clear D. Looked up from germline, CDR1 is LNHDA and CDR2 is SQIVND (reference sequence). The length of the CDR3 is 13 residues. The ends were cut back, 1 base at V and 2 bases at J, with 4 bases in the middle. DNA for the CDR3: TGTGCCAGTAGTATAGGACACACAGATACGCAGTATTTT. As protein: CASSIGHTDTQYF.

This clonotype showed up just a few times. CDR3 nucleotide sequence: TGTGCCAGCAGCCCTAGCGAACCCAATGAGCAGTTCTTC. It codes for CASSPSEPNEQFF. This chain connects TRBV7-3 to TRBJ2-1; D perhaps matches TRBD2 (6 bases). With 5 bases removed from V and 6 bases from J, the gap between germline ends came to 11 bases. CDR1 and CDR2 from the germline V gene are SGHTA and FQGTGA. The CDR3 length is 13 residues.

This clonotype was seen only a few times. The chain's CDR3 is CASSEVPGEKLFF. The CDR3 nucleotides read TGTGCCAGCAGCGAGGTCCCTGGGGAAAAACTGTTTTTT. The J gene is TRBJ1-4, the V gene TRBV9; unclear D gene. This CDR3 contains 13 residues. V dropped 3 bases and J dropped 8 bases, with 11 bases sitting between them. The germline V gene has CDR1 SGDLS and CDR2 YYNGEE.

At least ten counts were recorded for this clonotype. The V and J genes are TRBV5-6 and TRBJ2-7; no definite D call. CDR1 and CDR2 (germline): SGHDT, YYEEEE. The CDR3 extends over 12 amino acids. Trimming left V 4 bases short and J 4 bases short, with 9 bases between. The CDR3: CASSIGPYEQYF. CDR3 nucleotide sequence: TGTGCCAGCAGCATCGGACCTTACGAGCAGTACTTC.

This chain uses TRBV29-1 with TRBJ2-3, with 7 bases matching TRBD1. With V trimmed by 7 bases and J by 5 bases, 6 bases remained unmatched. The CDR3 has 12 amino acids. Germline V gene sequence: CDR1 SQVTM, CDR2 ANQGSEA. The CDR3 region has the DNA TGCAGCGCAAAACAGGGGAGAGATACGCAGTATTTT. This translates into CSAKQGRDTQYF.

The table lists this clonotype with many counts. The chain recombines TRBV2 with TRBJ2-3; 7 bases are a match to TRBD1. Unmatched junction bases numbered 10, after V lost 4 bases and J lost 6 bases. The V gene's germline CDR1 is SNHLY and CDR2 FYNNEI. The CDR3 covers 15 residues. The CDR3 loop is CASSGRQGDLDTQYF. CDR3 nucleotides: TGTGCCAGCAGTGGTCGACAGGGTGATTTGGATACGCAGTATTTT. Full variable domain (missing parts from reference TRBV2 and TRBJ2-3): EPEVTQTPSHQVTQMGQEVILRCVPISNHLYFYWYRQILGQKVEFLVSFYNNEISEKSEIFDDQFSVERPDGSNFTLKIRSTKLEDSAMYFCASSGRQGDLDTQYFGPGTRLTVL.